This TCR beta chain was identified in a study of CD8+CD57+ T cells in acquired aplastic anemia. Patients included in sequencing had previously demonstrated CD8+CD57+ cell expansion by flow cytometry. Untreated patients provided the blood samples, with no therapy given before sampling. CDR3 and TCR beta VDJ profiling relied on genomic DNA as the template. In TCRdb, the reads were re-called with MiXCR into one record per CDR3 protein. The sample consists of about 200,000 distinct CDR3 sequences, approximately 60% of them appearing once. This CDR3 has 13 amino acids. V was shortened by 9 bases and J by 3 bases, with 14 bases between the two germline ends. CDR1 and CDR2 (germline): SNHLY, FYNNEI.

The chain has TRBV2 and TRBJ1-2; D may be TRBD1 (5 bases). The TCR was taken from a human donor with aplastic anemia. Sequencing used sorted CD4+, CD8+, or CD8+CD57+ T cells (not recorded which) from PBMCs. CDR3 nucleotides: TGTGCCAGTCTTCAGGACACTCACTATGGCTACACCTTC. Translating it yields CASLQDTHYGYTF. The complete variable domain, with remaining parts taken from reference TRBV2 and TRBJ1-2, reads EPEVTQTPSHQVTQMGQEVILRCVPISNHLYFYWYRQILGQKVEFLVSFYNNEISEKSEIFDDQFSVERPDGSNFTLKIRSTKLEDSAMYFCASLQDTHYGYTFGSGTRLTVV.